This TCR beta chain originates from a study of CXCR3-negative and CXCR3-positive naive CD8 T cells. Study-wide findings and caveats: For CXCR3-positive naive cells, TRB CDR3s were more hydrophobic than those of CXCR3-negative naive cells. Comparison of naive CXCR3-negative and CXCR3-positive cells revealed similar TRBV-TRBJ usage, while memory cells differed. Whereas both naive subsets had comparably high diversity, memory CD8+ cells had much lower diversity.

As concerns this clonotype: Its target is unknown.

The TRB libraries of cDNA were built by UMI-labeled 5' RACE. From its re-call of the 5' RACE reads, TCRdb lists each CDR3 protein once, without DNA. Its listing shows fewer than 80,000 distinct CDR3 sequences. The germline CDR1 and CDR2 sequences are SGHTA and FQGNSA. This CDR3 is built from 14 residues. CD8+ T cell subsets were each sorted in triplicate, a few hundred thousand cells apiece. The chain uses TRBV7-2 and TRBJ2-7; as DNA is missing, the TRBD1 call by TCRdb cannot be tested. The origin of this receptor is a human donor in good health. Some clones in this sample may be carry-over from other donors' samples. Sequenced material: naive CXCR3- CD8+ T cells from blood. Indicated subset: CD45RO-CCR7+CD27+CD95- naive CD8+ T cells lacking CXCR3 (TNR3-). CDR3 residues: CASSPSGSPYEQYF.